Each of the 26 T cell receptor beta chains below was sequenced from the same sample in a study of cytomegalovirus exposure and HLA in healthy donors. A multiplex PCR was run with 60 Vbeta primers and 13 Jbeta primers. TCRdb's copy holds only in-frame clones and misses some; the assay was immunoSEQ multiplex PCR. The data hold some 140,000 clones, with roughly three quarters observed a single time. Sequenced input: PBMCs. These TCRs come from a female donor in good health and CMV-seronegative.

This chain connects TRBV10-2 to TRBJ2-3; TRBD2 agrees at 8 bases. The germline CDR1 and CDR2 sequences are WSHSY and SAAADI. This CDR3 contains 13 residues. V shed 4 bases, J shed 5 bases, and the junction held 2 bases outside the gene matches. The CDR3 DNA reads TGCGCCAGCAGTGTCGGGAGGGTAGATACGCAGTATTTT. This sequence encodes CASSVGRVDTQYF.

V is TRBV7-8 and J is TRBJ1-3; 7 nucleotides line up with TRBD1. This CDR3 is 16 amino acids long. In germline, CDR1 is SGHVS, CDR2 FQNEAQ. V dropped 5 bases and J dropped 4; count of bases not matched to a gene: 11. The CDR3 spells CASSGLRQGGGNTIYF. CDR3 sequence (DNA): TGTGCCAGCAGCGGATTACGACAGGGAGGAGGAAACACCATATATTTT.

This clone came up a few times. This chain joins TRBV9 and TRBJ2-1, with a possible D match to TRBD1 (5 bases). Per germline, CDR1 SGDLS and CDR2 YYNGEE. The CDR3 contains 13 residues. V was clipped by 3 bases and J by 8 bases, with 12 bases between them. The CDR3 coding sequence is TGTGCCAGCAGCGCCCGCAGGGTGGATGAGCAGTTCTTC. Translation: CASSARRVDEQFF.

This clone rates as medium-sized. This chain links TRBV6-1 with TRBJ2-6; unclear D gene. There are 15 residues in the CDR3. Germline V gives CDR1 MNHNS, CDR2 SASEGT. The V and J ends lost 0 bases and 0 bases respectively, with 3 bases between them. CDR3 DNA sequence: TGTGCCAGCAGTGAAGCCAGCTCTGGGGCCAACGTCCTGACTTTC. Protein: CASSEASSGANVLTF.

The chain uses TRBV9 and TRBJ2-7; 8 bases line up with TRBD1. CDR3 length: 15 amino acids. Losses at the gene ends were 0 bases for V and 6 bases for J; bases not matched to a gene: 8. Germline CDR1 reads SGDLS; CDR2 reads YYNGEE. The CDR3 sequence is CASSVAWTGMREQYF. Here the CDR3 DNA reads TGTGCCAGCAGCGTAGCTTGGACAGGGATGCGCGAGCAGTACTTC.

V gene TRBV6-5 combines with J gene TRBJ1-4; D not certain. The CDR3 contains 14 residues. With 6 bases removed from V and 8 bases from J, the gap between germline ends came to 16 bases. From germline, CDR1 is MNHEY and CDR2 SVGAGI. The CDR3 DNA sequence: TGTGCCAGCAGGAGGGAAGGTCGACGAGAAAAACTGTTTTTT. As protein: CASRREGRREKLFF.

About this clone itself: The sample contains more than one DNA sequence encoding this CDR3. The gene calls are TRBV29-1 and TRBJ1-1; D unclear. This CDR3 region has 11 residues. Germline V gene data show CDR1 as SQVTM and CDR2 as ANQGSEA. The DNA of the CDR3 is TGCAGTGTTAACCCGGACACTGAAGCTTTCTTT. Its protein product is CSVNPDTEAFF.

The chain recombines TRBV19 with TRBJ2-1, with 8 bases that match TRBD1. The ends lost 0 bases at V and 3 bases at J; junction bases unmatched: 13. Germline values: CDR1 LNHDA, CDR2 SQIVND (reference sequence). This CDR3 has 19 residues. CDR3 nucleotides: TGTGCCAGTAGTATAGATCGGTCACAGGGGGTAAGGAGCTACAATGAGCAGTTCTTC. Protein: CASSIDRSQGVRSYNEQFF.

The chain is built from TRBV30 and TRBJ2-3; the match to TRBD2 covers 8 bases. The CDR3 has 11 residues. Per the germline V gene, CDR1 is GTSNPN and CDR2 is SVGIG (reference sequence). Trimming cost V 5 bases and J 9 bases; bases outside gene matches: 4. The CDR3 nucleotides are TGTGCCTGGGCACCTAGCGGGACGCAGTATTTT. Residues: CAWAPSGTQYF.

V usage is TRBV29-1 and J usage is TRBJ2-1, with a possible D match to TRBD2 (7 bases). V was clipped by 2 bases and J by 15 bases, with 17 bases between them. Germline V gene lookup returns CDR1 SQVTM and CDR2 ANQGSEA. CDR3 size: 12 residues. The CDR3 nucleotides read TGCAGCGTTGAACCCGGACAGCGGGGCCGGTTCTTC. This encodes CSVEPGQRGRFF.

The chain combines TRBV28 with TRBJ2-5; 10 nucleotides align to TRBD2. Unmatched junction bases numbered 18, after V lost 3 bases and J lost 5 bases. The length of the CDR3 is 19 residues. Looked up from germline, CDR1 is MDHEN and CDR2 is SYDVKM. CDR3 loop: CASSFPSGSPRSGLETQYF. CDR3 coding DNA: TGTGCCAGCAGTTTCCCTAGCGGGAGTCCTCGAAGCGGGTTGGAGACCCAGTACTTC.

J is TRBJ2-5 and V is TRBV13, with 7 nucleotides matching TRBD2. V lost 6 bases, J lost 5 bases, and 6 bases stayed unmatched. This CDR3 is built from 13 residues. Germline values: CDR1 PRHDT, CDR2 FYEKMQ (reference sequence). CDR3 in DNA: TGTGCCAGCAGACTAGCGAATATCGAGACCCAGTACTTC. Amino acid sequence: CASRLANIETQYF.

The V and J genes are TRBV9 and TRBJ2-2, with D possibly being TRBD2 (5 bases). V was clipped by 4 bases and J by 9 bases, with 10 bases between them. CDR1 is SGDLS, CDR2 YYNGEE, per germline. The CDR3 has 12 residues. CDR3 coding DNA: TGTGCCAGCAGCAGAGGGCACCGGGAGCTGTTTTTT. Amino acid sequence: CASSRGHRELFF. Using reference TRBV9 and TRBJ2-2 for the parts outside the CDR3, the full variable domain is DSGVTQTPKHLITATGQRVTLRCSPRSGDLSVYWYQQSLDQGLQFLIQYYNGEERAKGNILERFSAQQFPDLHSELNLSSLELGDSALYFCASSRGHRELFFGEGSRLTVL.

A word on this clone: A junction end diverges from the germline sequence, so it may reflect a read error. V gene TRBV30 combines with J gene TRBJ2-5; TRBD2 matches 12 bases. CDR3 length equals 12 residues. Germline V gene data show CDR1 as GTSNPN and CDR2 as SVGIG (reference sequence). The chain's CDR3 is CAWSVDRTSGNF. DNA of the CDR3: TGTGCCTGGAGTGTCGACCGGACTAGCGGGAACTTC.

This clone was counted only a few times. Sequence at one end of the junction differs from germline and may be a read error. The chain carries TRBV7-7 and TRBJ2-1; 9 bases align to TRBD1. CDR1 and CDR2 (germline): SSHAT, FNYEAQ (reference sequence). The CDR3 extends over 13 amino acids. The CDR3 spells CASSLGVGQGQFF. CDR3 coding DNA: TGTGCTAGCAGCTTAGGGGTGGGACAGGGGCAGTTCTTC.

This clone has a single count. The chain has TRBV6-5 and TRBJ2-7, with 7 nucleotides matching TRBD1. Per germline, CDR1 MNHEY and CDR2 SVGAGI. Trimming cost V 6 bases and J 3 bases; bases outside gene matches: 11. This CDR3 spans 15 amino acids. The DNA for the CDR3 is TGTGCCAGCAGCTTAGTCGACAGGGAGAACTACGAGCAGTACTTC. Protein product: CASSLVDRENYEQYF.

The genes are TRBV7-2 and TRBJ2-5, with D possibly TRBD2 on 5 matching bases. The CDR3 is 15 residues long. Germline V gene lookup returns CDR1 SGHTA and CDR2 FQGNSA. The V end lost 1 base, the J end lost 7 bases, and 16 bases lay between the germline ends. CDR3 bases: TGTGCCAGCAGCTTAGGGAGCGGTGGTGCGGTGACCCAGTACTTC. Encoded protein: CASSLGSGGAVTQYF.

V gene TRBV7-2 combines with J gene TRBJ2-7; 13 bases agree with TRBD2. This CDR3 contains 17 residues. V lost 5 bases and J lost 0; bases outside the gene matches: 7. CDR1 and CDR2 (germline): SGHTA, FQGNSA. DNA for the CDR3: TGTGCCAGCAGCCCCGGACTAGCGGGGGTAAGCTCCTACGAGCAGTACTTC. Its protein product is CASSPGLAGVSSYEQYF.

The chain is built from TRBV6-5 and TRBJ2-3; 8 positions agree with TRBD2. This CDR3 has 13 amino acids. Trimming took 9 bases from V and 6 from J; bases not matched to a gene: 8. Germline V gene data show CDR1 as MNHEY and CDR2 as SVGAGI. This CDR3 is CASSSGSRDTQYF. CDR3 nucleotide sequence: TGTGCCAGTTCAAGCGGGAGCAGGGATACGCAGTATTTT.

The chain uses TRBV7-2 and TRBJ2-3; 11 nucleotides align to TRBD2. Trimming at V came to 4 bases and at J to 6 bases, leaving 9 bases not matched to a gene. CDR1 and CDR2 (germline): SGHTA, FQGNSA. The CDR3 covers 16 residues. CDR3 in amino acids: CASSSLTSGGGDTQYF. CDR3 DNA sequence: TGTGCCAGCAGCTCCCTTACTAGCGGGGGAGGGGATACGCAGTATTTT.

This clone was seen more than once but under ten times. The chain carries TRBV5-1 and TRBJ1-2, with D unclear. The CDR3 totals 13 residues. V was pared by 0 bases and J by 4 bases, with 7 bases between. CDR1 is SGHRS, CDR2 YFSETQ, per germline. CDR3 DNA sequence: TGCGCCAGCAGCTTGGCCCCCGGCTATGGCTACACCTTC. Translation gives CASSLAPGYGYTF. The full variable domain, rest sourced from reference TRBV5-1 and TRBJ1-2, is KAGVTQTPRYLIKTRGQQVTLSCSPISGHRSVSWYQQTPGQGLQFLFEYFSETQRNKGNFPGRFSGRQFSNSRSEMNVSTLELGDSALYLCASSLAPGYGYTFGSGTRLTVV.

V usage is TRBV4-1 and J usage is TRBJ2-7; D may be TRBD1 (5 bases). Trimming cost V 1 base and J 2 bases, with 9 bases left between them. CDR1 and CDR2 from the germline V gene are MGHRA and YSYEKL. The CDR3 length is 14 residues. The CDR3 loop is CASSQVQETYEQYF. The CDR3 nucleotides are TGCGCCAGCAGCCAAGTACAGGAGACCTACGAGCAGTACTTC.

This clone has a handful of counts. V usage is TRBV27 and J usage is TRBJ2-6; TRBD2 matches 7 bases. The CDR3 loop spans 18 amino acids. The germline V gene has CDR1 MNHEY and CDR2 SMNVEV (reference sequence). The trim removed 8 bases at V and 1 base at J, leaving 14 bases unmatched. For the CDR3, the DNA is TGTGCCAGCGGATCTTTACTATTGCGGGGGTCTGGGGCCAACGTCCTGACTTTC. Its protein product is CASGSLLLRGSGANVLTF.

This sequence joins TRBV5-1 and TRBJ2-1; 11 nucleotides agree with TRBD2. Germline V lookup: CDR1 SGHRS, CDR2 YFSETQ. The CDR3 is made up of 16 amino acids. The V segment lost 4 bases and the J segment 7 bases; nucleotides outside the gene matches: 10. The DNA for the CDR3 is TGCGCCAGCAGCCTGATAGCGGGGGGGCTCGGGAATGAGCAGTTCTTC. Its protein product is CASSLIAGGLGNEQFF.

The chain recombines TRBV5-4 with TRBJ1-2; 12 nucleotides line up with TRBD1. This CDR3 has 16 amino acids. Germline CDR1 SGHNT, CDR2 YYREEE (reference sequence). The junction had 9 bases not matched to a gene; V was cut back by 4 bases and J by 5 bases. The CDR3 is CASSRQGTGGLYGYTF. The CDR3 DNA is TGTGCCAGCAGCCGACAGGGGACAGGGGGCTTATATGGCTACACCTTC.

A remark on this clone: The junction shows a germline mismatch at one end, possibly a read error. The chain links TRBV9 to TRBJ1-6; possible D gene TRBD1, 6 bases. Germline V gives CDR1 SGDLS, CDR2 YYNGEE. This CDR3 region has 13 residues. The CDR3 bases are TGTGCCGGCAGCGCCGGGACAAGGACACCCCTCCACTTT. It is translated as CAGSAGTRTPLHF.